One sample yielded the 16 T cell receptor beta chains listed below, sequenced in a study of blood T cell repertoires in COVID-19. Sequenced by immunoSEQ multiplex PCR; TCRdb stores in-frame clones only, minus some. The data show roughly 390,000 clones, around 84% seen once. Sequenced: peripheral blood. These receptors were collected from a young woman with acute or convalescent COVID-19.

The chain has TRBV29-1 and TRBJ2-3; the D is unclear. The CDR3 covers 13 residues. The germline V gene encodes CDR1 SQVTM and CDR2 ANQGSEA. Trimming stripped 7 bases from V and 0 bases from J, with 11 bases between. This CDR3 reads CSAQRPSTDTQYF. As DNA, the CDR3 is TGCAGCGCCCAGAGGCCTAGCACAGATACGCAGTATTTT.

The CDR3 DNA reads TGTGCCAGCAGTGTCCCTAGCGGGGGAAACACAGATACGCAGTATTTT. Amino acids: CASSVPSGGNTDTQYF. The chain uses TRBV2 and TRBJ2-3; 10 bases are shared with TRBD2. CDR3 length: 16 amino acids. Germline CDR1 and CDR2: SNHLY and FYNNEI. V gave up 4 bases and J gave up 2 bases; unmatched junction bases: 6.

This clone was observed a single time. The chain recombines TRBV5-6 with TRBJ2-1; the D is unclear. CDR1 and CDR2 from the germline V gene are SGHDT and YYEEEE. CDR3 length equals 11 residues. V was trimmed by 3 bases and J by 8 bases, leaving 6 bases between them. DNA for the CDR3: TGTGCCAGCAGCTCTGAGGATGAGCAGTTCTTC. This translates into CASSSEDEQFF.

The J gene is TRBJ2-5, the V gene TRBV7-8; the match to TRBD2 covers 14 bases. Germline CDR1 reads SGHVS; CDR2 reads FQNEAQ. Trimming at V came to 3 bases and at J to 5 bases, leaving 8 bases not matched to a gene. CDR3 length: 17 amino acids. Written as DNA, the CDR3 is TGTGCCAGCAGCTTGGAGGAGACTAGCGGGAGGGGGGAGACCCAGTACTTC. It encodes CASSLEETSGRGETQYF.

This sequence joins TRBV28 and TRBJ1-2, with 8 bases identical to TRBD1. V was pared by 5 bases and J by 3 bases, with 14 bases of the junction left unmatched. Germline CDR1 MDHEN, CDR2 SYDVKM. CDR3 length: 17 amino acids. CDR3 loop: CASSTRTGTLRDYGYTF. In DNA, the CDR3 is TGTGCCAGCAGTACCCGGACAGGGACCCTTAGGGACTATGGCTACACCTTC.

This chain joins TRBV5-1 and TRBJ1-3, with TRBD1 matching 9 bases. The V gene end was trimmed by 4 bases and the J gene end by 1 base; junction bases not matched to a gene: 3. The germline CDR1 and CDR2 sequences are SGHRS and YFSETQ. CDR3 length: 15 amino acids. CDR3 residues: CASSEGTGSGNTIYF. The CDR3 DNA sequence: TGCGCCAGCAGCGAGGGGACAGGGTCTGGAAACACCATATATTTT.

This clone was seen a few times. The chain combines TRBV5-1 with TRBJ1-5, with 9 bases matching TRBD1. The germline CDR1 and CDR2 sequences are SGHRS and YFSETQ. This CDR3 spans 14 amino acids. V lost 4 bases, J lost 7 bases, and 6 bases stayed unmatched. The CDR3 DNA reads as TGCGCCAGCAGCATCTCGGACAGGGGACAGCCCCAGCATTTT. Residues: CASSISDRGQPQHF.

V gene TRBV7-9 combines with J gene TRBJ1-5; TRBD1 might be the D (5 bases). Trimming cost V 4 bases and J 3 bases, with 10 bases left between them. The CDR3 extends over 14 amino acids. The germline V gene has CDR1 SEHNR and CDR2 FQNEAQ (reference sequence). In nucleotides, the CDR3 is TGTGCCAGCAGCTCATCGACAGACAATCAGCCCCAGCATTTT. Translated, it gives CASSSSTDNQPQHF.

The V call is TRBV7-2, the J call TRBJ1-2; tentatively, D is TRBD1 (5 bases). The CDR3 has 17 amino acids. The germline CDR1 and CDR2 sequences are SGHTA and FQGNSA. V lost 1 base and J lost 1, with 16 bases in between. The CDR3 loop is CASSLEGRGAINYGYTF. Here the CDR3 DNA reads TGTGCCAGCAGCTTAGAGGGGCGTGGGGCAATTAACTATGGCTACACCTTC. Filled out from reference TRBV7-2 and TRBJ1-2, the complete variable domain reads GAGVSQSPSNKVTEKGKDVELRCDPISGHTALYWYRQSLGQGLEFLIYFQGNSAPDKSGLPSDRFSAERTGGSVSTLTIQRTQQEDSAVYLCASSLEGRGAINYGYTFGSGTRLTVV.

The chain employs TRBV11-2 and TRBJ2-3; 9 bases map to TRBD2. CDR1 is SGHAT and CDR2 is FQNNGV in the germline V gene. J lost 4 bases, V lost 5 bases, and 1 base had no gene match. This CDR3 has 13 residues. The CDR3 region is CASSQREADTQYF. DNA for the CDR3: TGTGCCAGCAGCCAGCGGGAGGCAGATACGCAGTATTTT.

On this clone itself: Distinct nucleotide sequences in the sample also encode this CDR3. This chain joins TRBV4-1 and TRBJ1-1, with TRBD1 as a possible D gene (6 bases). This CDR3 is 15 amino acids long. The V gene's germline CDR1 is MGHRA and CDR2 YSYEKL. The V gene lost 2 bases and the J gene lost 1 base, with 11 bases spanning the gap. CDR3 region: CASSQRQGPNTEAFF. CDR3 nucleotides: TGCGCCAGCAGCCAAAGGCAGGGGCCGAACACTGAAGCTTTCTTT.

This clone was seen a handful of times. The chain couples TRBV24-1 to TRBJ1-2; D not certain. CDR1 is KGHDR and CDR2 is SFDVKD in the germline V gene. V lost 6 bases and J lost 5, with 9 bases in between. The CDR3 totals 12 residues. Here the CDR3 DNA reads TGTGCCACCAGTCCGGGAGGATATGGCTACACCTTC. Its translation: CATSPGGYGYTF.

J is TRBJ1-2 and V is TRBV6-2 or TRBV6-3; 9 bases align to TRBD1. Germline loops: CDR1 MNHEY, CDR2 SVGEGT. The length of the CDR3 is 15 residues. Germline trimming cut 5 bases from V and 1 base from J; bases unmatched to any gene: 5. In DNA form, the CDR3 reads TGTGCCAGCAGTGAGGACAGGGGACGTAACTATGGCTACACCTTC. Translating gives CASSEDRGRNYGYTF.

The gene calls are TRBV19 and TRBJ2-1; D call uncertain. The CDR3 spans 11 residues. V was clipped by 5 bases and J by 6 bases, with 5 bases between them. From germline, CDR1 is LNHDA and CDR2 SQIVND (reference sequence). CDR3 protein: CASSSRNEQFF. The CDR3 DNA reads as TGTGCCAGTAGTTCGCGCAATGAGCAGTTCTTC.

This clone was picked up a small number of times. The gene calls are TRBV11-2 and TRBJ2-7, with D possibly TRBD1 on 7 matching bases. V lost 6 bases and J 4 bases, leaving 19 bases between the germline ends. CDR3 length: 15 residues. The germline gives CDR1 SGHAT, CDR2 FQNNGV. The chain's CDR3 is CASSQETGRLYEQYF. CDR3 sequence (DNA): TGTGCCAGCAGTCAGGAGACAGGGAGGTTATACGAGCAGTACTTC.

The gene calls are TRBV11-2 and TRBJ2-2; 7 bases line up with TRBD2. Trimming at V came to 1 base and at J to 1 base, leaving 9 bases not matched to a gene. CDR3 size: 18 residues. The germline gives CDR1 SGHAT, CDR2 FQNNGV. The CDR3 DNA follows: TGTGCCAGCAGCTTAGTAACGCCGGGACTAAGGAACACCGGGGAGCTGTTTTTT. Translating gives CASSLVTPGLRNTGELFF.